A single sample is the source of the 4 T cell receptor beta chains below, sequenced in a study of OX40 agonist ivuxolimab in advanced cancers. TCRdb keeps only in-frame clones here, not all; method: immunoSEQ multiplex PCR. Here the sample spans 80,000 or so clones, around 87% being singletons. The sequencing used CD4+ or CD8+ T cells sorted from blood, collected in a trial of the OX40 agonist ivuxolimab. Receptors originate from an adult with an advanced solid tumor such as melanoma, head and neck, liver or kidney cancer.

The chain couples TRBV5-4 to TRBJ1-1; 8 bases match TRBD1. V gave up 0 bases and J gave up 4 bases; unmatched junction bases: 8. The length of the CDR3 is 16 residues. Germline V gene sequence: CDR1 SGHNT, CDR2 YYREEE (reference sequence). For the CDR3, the DNA is TGTGCCAGCAGCTTGGCCGGGGCAGGGGGCGTCACTGAAGCTTTCTTT. Translation: CASSLAGAGGVTEAFF.

The rearrangement joins TRBV5-1 to TRBJ2-2; tentative D call: TRBD2 (5 bases). V was clipped by 0 bases and J by 4 bases, with 10 bases between them. In germline, CDR1 is SGHRS, CDR2 YFSETQ. CDR3 size: 15 residues. The CDR3 loop is CASSLGGQSTGELFF. The CDR3 bases are TGCGCCAGCAGCTTGGGCGGGCAGAGCACCGGGGAGCTGTTTTTT.

The V call is TRBV7-9, the J call TRBJ2-5; the D is unclear. Germline CDR1 SEHNR, CDR2 FQNEAQ (reference sequence). This CDR3 has 15 residues. Trimming left V 5 bases short and J 2 bases short, with 15 bases between. CDR3: CASSPFHKEQETQYF. The CDR3 DNA reads TGTGCCAGCAGCCCTTTCCACAAGGAACAAGAGACCCAGTACTTC.

This clone has a single count. This chain uses TRBV5-6 with TRBJ2-3; TRBD1 matches at 11 bases. Germline V gene sequence: CDR1 SGHDT, CDR2 YYEEEE. The J segment lost 5 bases and the V segment lost 4 bases, leaving 3 bases of the junction unmatched. The CDR3 runs to 14 residues. CDR3 sequence: CASSPDRGRDTQYF. The CDR3 DNA reads as TGTGCCAGCAGCCCGGACAGGGGGCGAGATACGCAGTATTTT. Complete variable domain (other parts from reference TRBV5-6 and TRBJ2-3): DAGVTQSPTHLIKTRGQQVTLRCSPKSGHDTVSWYQQALGQGPQFIFQYYEEEERQRGNFPDRFSGHQFPNYSSELNVNALLLGDSALYLCASSPDRGRDTQYFGPGTRLTVL.